The 11 T cell receptor beta chains given below trace back to one sample, sequenced in a study of T cells in severe cutaneous drug reactions. Bulk and single-cell libraries used iRepertoire multiplex PCR with TCR subtype-specific primers. One entry per CDR3 protein, without DNA, is what TCRdb gives after re-calling the multiplex PCR reads. The table lists tens of thousands of distinct CDR3 sequences. Sequenced patients had Stevens-Johnson syndrome or toxic epidermal necrolysis caused by carbamazepine. Sequencing used PBMCs. The source is a human donor with toxic epidermal necrolysis, a severe cutaneous drug reaction.

J is TRBJ1-1 and V is TRBV4-3. CDR3 length: 13 residues. Germline V lookup: CDR1 LGHNA, CDR2 YSLEER. This CDR3 is CASSQERETEAFF.

The V gene is TRBV5-4, the J gene TRBJ2-7; no DNA is available, so the TRBD1 call from TCRdb remains unchecked. CDR3 length equals 13 residues. Germline CDR1 is SGHNT and CDR2 is YYREEE (reference sequence). This chain's CDR3 is CASSLQGMYEQYF.

The V and J genes are TRBV5-1 and TRBJ2-1. Looked up from germline, CDR1 is SGHRS and CDR2 is YFSETQ. This CDR3 comprises 15 residues. The CDR3 loop reads CASSLVAGTYNEQFF.

This clonotype registers medium-sized (0.01 to 0.1%) by frequency. V and J are TRBV29-1 and TRBJ2-4; TCRdb gives TRBD1 as the D gene, but with no DNA this cannot be confirmed. Germline V gives CDR1 SQVTM, CDR2 ANQGSEA. CDR3 size: 14 residues. The chain's CDR3 is CSATADSAKNIQYF.

The chain links TRBV7-8 to TRBJ2-5; TCRdb's D call of TRBD2 is untestable without DNA. The CDR3 covers 16 residues. Germline values: CDR1 SGHVS, CDR2 FQNEAQ. CDR3 loop: CASSRPSGGGGKTQYF.

This chain links TRBV6-1 with TRBJ2-3; the D call of TRBD1 rests on TCRdb alone, since no DNA is present to check it. The CDR3 contains 16 residues. CDR1 is MNHNS, CDR2 SASEGT, per germline. CDR3 amino acids: CASSINRGREADTQYF.

The V and J genes are TRBV29-1 and TRBJ2-7. This CDR3 spans 12 amino acids. Germline CDR1 SQVTM, CDR2 ANQGSEA. The CDR3 here is CSVEGRAYEQYF.

The chain has TRBV28 and TRBJ2-7. The V gene's germline CDR1 is MDHEN and CDR2 SYDVKM. This CDR3 is 14 amino acids long. The CDR3 is CASSLPALSYEQYF.

V gene TRBV7-3 combines with J gene TRBJ2-5; the TRBD2 assignment by TCRdb is unverifiable without DNA. The CDR3 spans 17 residues. Germline V gene lookup returns CDR1 SGHTA and CDR2 FQGTGA. Here the CDR3 reads CASSLSGLAGLQETQYF.

CDR3 residues: CASSPRYGTKGTNTEAFF. The chain is built from TRBV19 and TRBJ1-1; TCRdb's D gene call, TRBD1, goes unchecked for lack of DNA. From germline, CDR1 is LNHDA and CDR2 SQIVND (reference sequence). The CDR3 totals 18 residues.

The V call is TRBV14, the J call TRBJ2-1; TCRdb proposes TRBD2, but this gene call is untestable without DNA. Germline V CDR1 and CDR2: SGHDN, FVKESK. The CDR3 spans 13 residues. The CDR3 here is CASSRRDYNEQFF. Supplemented by reference TRBV14 and TRBJ2-1, the full variable domain reads EAGVTQFPSHSVIEKGQTVTLRCDPISGHDNLYWYRRVMGKEIKFLLHFVKESKQDESGMPNNRFLAERTGGTYSTLKVQPAELEDSGVYFCASSRRDYNEQFFGPGTRLTVL.